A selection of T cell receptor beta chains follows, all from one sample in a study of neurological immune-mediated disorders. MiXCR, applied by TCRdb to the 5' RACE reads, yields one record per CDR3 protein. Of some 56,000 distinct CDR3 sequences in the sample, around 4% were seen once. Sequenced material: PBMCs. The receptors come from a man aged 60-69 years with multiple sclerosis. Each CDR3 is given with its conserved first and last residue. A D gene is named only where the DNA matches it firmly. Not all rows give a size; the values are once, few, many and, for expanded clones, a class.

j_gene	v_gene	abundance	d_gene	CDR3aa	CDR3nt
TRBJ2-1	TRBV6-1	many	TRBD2	CASRPYPSGSKNEQFF	TGTGCCAGCAGGCCTTACCCCAGCGGGAGTAAGAATGAGCAGTTCTTC
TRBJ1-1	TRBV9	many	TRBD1	CASSPRGQDTEAFF	TGTGCCAGCAGCCCGAGGGGGCAGGACACTGAAGCTTTCTTT
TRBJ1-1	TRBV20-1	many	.	CSAKNTANTEAFF	TGCAGTGCTAAGAATACCGCGAACACTGAAGCTTTCTTT
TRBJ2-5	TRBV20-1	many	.	CSATRTVQETQYF	TGCAGTGCTACTAGGACAGTTCAAGAGACCCAGTACTTC
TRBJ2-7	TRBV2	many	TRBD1	CASSGQGTYEQYF	TGTGCCAGCAGCGGACAGGGAACCTACGAGCAGTACTTC
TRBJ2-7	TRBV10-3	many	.	CAISDRRGPSYEQYF	TGTGCCATCAGTGATCGGAGGGGCCCCTCCTACGAGCAGTACTTC
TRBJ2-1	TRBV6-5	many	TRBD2	CASSPTGLAAYNEQFF	TGTGCCAGCAGCCCGACGGGACTAGCGGCCTACAATGAGCAGTTCTTC
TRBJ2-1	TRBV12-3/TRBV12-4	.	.	CASSLGREAYNEQFF	TGTGCCAGCAGTTTAGGCAGGGAGGCCTACAATGAGCAGTTCTTC
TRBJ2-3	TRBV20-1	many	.	CSARTVTDTQYF	TGCAGTGCCCGTACGGTCACAGATACGCAGTATTTT
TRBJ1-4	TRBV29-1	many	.	CSVRQLEKLFF	TGCAGCGTCAGACAGCTGGAAAAACTGTTTTTT
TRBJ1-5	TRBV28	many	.	CASSFGAGSQPQHF	TGTGCCAGCAGTTTCGGAGCCGGGAGTCAGCCCCAGCATTTT
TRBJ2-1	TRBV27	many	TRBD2	CASSGVAGEEQFF	TGTGCCAGCTCGGGAGTAGCGGGAGAGGAGCAGTTCTTC
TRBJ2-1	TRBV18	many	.	CASSSQREQFF	TGTGCCAGCTCCTCCCAGCGGGAGCAGTTCTTC
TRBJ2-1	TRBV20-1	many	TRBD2	CSASVPSGYNEQFF	TGCAGTGCTAGTGTCCCTAGCGGCTACAATGAGCAGTTCTTC
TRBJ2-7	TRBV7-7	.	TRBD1	CASSPGQGTSYEQYF	TGTGCCAGCAGCCCCGGACAGGGAACCTCCTACGAGCAGTACTTC
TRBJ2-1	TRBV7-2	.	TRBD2	CASSLGGGGRSYEQFF	TGTGCCAGCAGCTTAGGTGGGGGGGGACGGAGTTATGAGCAGTTCTTC
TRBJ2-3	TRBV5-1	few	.	CASSLGQDYYTDTQYF	TGCGCCAGCAGCTTGGGGCAGGACTATTACACAGATACGCAGTATTTT
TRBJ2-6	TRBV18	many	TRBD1	CASSRANPSDRVKAGANVLTF	TGTGCCAGCTCACGAGCCAACCCCTCAGACAGGGTTAAAGCTGGGGCCAACGTCCTGACTTTC
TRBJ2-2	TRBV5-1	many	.	CASNPVGGPNTGELFF	TGCGCCAGCAACCCTGTTGGGGGCCCGAACACCGGGGAGCTGTTTTTT
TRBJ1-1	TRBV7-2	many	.	CASSPLTTPNTEAFF	TGTGCCAGCAGCCCATTGACAACACCCAACACTGAAGCTTTCTTT
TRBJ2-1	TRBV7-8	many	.	CASSLAVGGSYNEQFF	TGTGCCAGCAGCTTAGCGGTGGGGGGCTCCTACAATGAGCAGTTCTTC
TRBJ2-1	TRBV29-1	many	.	CSVDLGAYNEQFF	TGCAGCGTTGACCTAGGGGCCTACAATGAGCAGTTCTTC
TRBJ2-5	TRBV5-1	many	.	CASSLGEQTQYF	TGCGCCAGCAGCTTGGGGGAACAGACCCAGTACTTC
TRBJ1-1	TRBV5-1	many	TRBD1	CASSSPDRATYEAFF	TGCGCCAGCAGCTCCCCAGACAGGGCAACTTATGAAGCTTTCTTT
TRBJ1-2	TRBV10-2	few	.	CASRLEGNNYGYTF	TGCGCCAGCCGGCTTGAGGGCAATAACTATGGCTACACCTTC
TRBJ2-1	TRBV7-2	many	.	CASSSGLQFF	TGTGCCAGCAGTAGCGGTTTGCAGTTCTTC
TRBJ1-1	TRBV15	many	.	CATSRDGDENTEAFF	TGTGCCACCAGCAGAGATGGGGACGAGAACACTGAAGCTTTCTTT
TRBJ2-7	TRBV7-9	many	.	CASSFWGVNEQYF	TGTGCCAGCAGCTTCTGGGGGGTGAACGAGCAGTACTTC
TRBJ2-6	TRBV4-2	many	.	CASSQEGGIGANVLTF	TGTGCCAGCAGCCAAGAAGGGGGGATCGGGGCCAACGTCCTGACTTTC
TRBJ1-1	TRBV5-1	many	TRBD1	CASKTGGNTEAFF	TGCGCCAGCAAGACAGGGGGGAACACTGAAGCTTTCTTT
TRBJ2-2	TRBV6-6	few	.	CASCRANTGELFF	TGTGCCAGCTGCAGGGCGAACACCGGGGAGCTGTTTTTT
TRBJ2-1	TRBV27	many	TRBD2	CASSMRTSGRNEQFF	TGTGCCAGCAGTATGCGGACTAGCGGACGCAATGAGCAGTTCTTC
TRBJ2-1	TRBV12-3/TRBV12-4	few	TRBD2	CASSLGAGGYNEQFF	TGTGCCAGCAGCCTTGGGGCGGGAGGTTACAATGAGCAGTTCTTC
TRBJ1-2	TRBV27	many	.	CAIIYLKGNTF	TGTGCCATCATTTACCTCAAGGGTAACACCTTC
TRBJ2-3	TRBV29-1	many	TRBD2	CSAKSGGQEYF	TGCAGCGCCAAAAGCGGGGGGCAAGAGTATTTT
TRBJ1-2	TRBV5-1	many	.	CASSRGDINYGYTF	TGCGCCAGCAGCCGCGGGGACATTAACTATGGCTACACCTTC
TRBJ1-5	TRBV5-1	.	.	CASRPQPEGGQPQHF	TGCGCCAGTAGACCCCAGCCAGAGGGCGGTCAGCCCCAGCATTTT
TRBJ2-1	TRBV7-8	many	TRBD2	CASSSRFSGSSYNEQFF	TGTGCCAGCAGCTCACGGTTCAGCGGGAGCTCCTACAATGAGCAGTTCTTC
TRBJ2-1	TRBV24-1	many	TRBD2	CATSDPGLAGGLGYNEQFF	TGTGCCACCAGTGATCCGGGACTAGCGGGAGGACTGGGGTACAATGAGCAGTTCTTC
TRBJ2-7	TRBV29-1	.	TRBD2	CSVAGGPVSYEQYF	TGCAGCGTGGCGGGGGGGCCGGTATCCTACGAGCAGTACTTC
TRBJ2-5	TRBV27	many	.	CASSLSPGGVGETQYF	TGTGCCAGCAGTTTATCGCCAGGGGGGGTAGGAGAGACCCAGTACTTC
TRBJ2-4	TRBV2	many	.	CASMGGKNIQYF	TGTGCCAGCATGGGAGGCAAAAACATTCAGTACTTC
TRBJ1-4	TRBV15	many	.	CATRLGGPAVKLFF	TGTGCCACCAGACTAGGGGGGCCGGCAGTAAAACTGTTTTTT
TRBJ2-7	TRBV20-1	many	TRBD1	CSARVGIGTASYEQYF	TGCAGTGCTAGAGTGGGGATAGGGACAGCCTCCTACGAGCAGTACTTC
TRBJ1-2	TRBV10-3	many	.	CAVRRTEGPAYGYTF	TGTGCCGTTCGGAGAACAGAGGGGCCAGCCTATGGCTACACCTTC
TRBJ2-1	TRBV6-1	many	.	CASSGPVSGEQFF	TGTGCCAGCAGTGGTCCGGTTAGTGGTGAGCAGTTCTTC
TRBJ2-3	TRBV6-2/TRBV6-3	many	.	CASSLRFGGRGSDTQYF	TGTGCCAGCAGTCTTCGGTTTGGGGGCCGGGGGTCAGATACGCAGTATTTT